Listed here are 7 T cell receptor beta chains from one sample, sequenced in a study of T cells after yellow fever vaccination. TCRdb reprocessed the 5' RACE reads with MiXCR, giving one entry per CDR3 protein. The sample consists of approximately 240,000 distinct CDR3 sequences, 3.6% of them appearing once. Here the sequenced sample was PBMCs, taken 15 days after the yellow fever booster vaccination. Source of these receptors: a man aged 18-30 years who received the YFV17D yellow fever vaccine.

This clonotype was detected ten times or more. The chain has TRBV7-2 and TRBJ2-3; TRBD2 aligns across 7 bases. Germline CDR1 SGHTA, CDR2 FQGNSA. V lost 1 base to trimming and J lost 0 bases; unmatched junction nucleotides: 4. CDR3 length: 16 amino acids. The CDR3 coding sequence is TGTGCCAGCAGCTTAGATCCGGGGGGAAGCACAGATACGCAGTATTTT. As protein: CASSLDPGGSTDTQYF.

In its sample, this clonotype was seen many times. The rearrangement uses TRBV4-1 and TRBJ2-7; 7 bases are shared with TRBD1. The CDR3 length is 13 residues. After removal of 2 bases from V and 6 bases from J, the junction contained 4 bases not matched to a gene. CDR1 MGHRA and CDR2 YSYEKL come from the germline V gene. The chain's CDR3 is CASSQQGVGEQYF. DNA of the CDR3: TGCGCCAGCAGCCAACAGGGGGTGGGCGAGCAGTACTTC.

The rearrangement joins TRBV7-3 to TRBJ2-3; D uncertain. Germline lookup yields CDR1 SGHTA and CDR2 FQGTGA. Trimming left V 6 bases short and J 6 bases short, with 13 bases between. The CDR3 spans 13 residues. CDR3 in DNA: TGTGCCAGCAGTGCCGCCCTGGGGGATACGCAGTATTTT. Protein product: CASSAALGDTQYF.

This clonotype was seen ten or more times. V is TRBV2 and J is TRBJ1-6; D is ambiguous. Germline V gene data show CDR1 as SNHLY and CDR2 as FYNNEI. Trimming removed 4 bases from V and 5 bases from J, with 15 bases in between. CDR3 length: 16 amino acids. CDR3 residues: CASSGQAVDHNSPLHF. CDR3 bases: TGTGCCAGCAGTGGCCAGGCGGTCGACCATAATTCACCCCTCCACTTT.

This clonotype was counted many times. This rearrangement joins TRBV27 to TRBJ1-5, with 7 bases lining up with TRBD1. The CDR3 sequence is 15 residues long. The germline V gene encodes CDR1 MNHEY and CDR2 SMNVEV (reference sequence). V was clipped by 5 bases and J by 2 bases; unmatched bases: 6. The CDR3 coding sequence is TGTGCCAGCAGTGCAACCGGGACAGGCAATCAGCCCCAGCATTTT. Its translation is CASSATGTGNQPQHF.

This clonotype was observed at least ten times. The genes are TRBV5-1 and TRBJ2-3; 12 bases line up with TRBD2. The ends lost 4 bases at V and 4 bases at J; junction bases unmatched: 4. There are 15 residues in the CDR3. CDR1 and CDR2 (germline): SGHRS, YFSETQ. For the CDR3, the DNA is TGCGCCAGCAGCAGGACTAGCGGGGTATCAGATACGCAGTATTTT. It translates to CASSRTSGVSDTQYF.

This clonotype was detected ten times or more. This CDR3 reads CASRPGQGAYYEQYV. Here the CDR3 DNA reads TGTGCCAGCAGGCCCGGACAGGGGGCCTACTACGAGCAGTACGTC. J is TRBJ2-7 and V is TRBV6-6; 11 positions agree with TRBD1. Looked up from germline, CDR1 is MNHNY and CDR2 is SVGAGI (reference sequence). With V trimmed by 6 bases and J by 3 bases, 7 bases remained unmatched. The CDR3 is made up of 15 amino acids.